A single sample gave rise to the 30 T cell receptor beta chains below, sequenced in a study of T cells after yellow fever vaccination. TCRdb processed the 5' RACE reads anew with MiXCR; each CDR3 protein has one entry. The sample gives some 300,000 distinct CDR3 sequences, more than 3% of which show up once; roughly a quarter is in the top ten. The sequences come from PBMCs, collected on the day of the yellow fever booster vaccination. These receptors were taken from a man in his late teens or twenties who received the YFV17D yellow fever vaccine.

This clonotype was seen a handful of times. This chain joins TRBV4-1 and TRBJ2-7; the D gene is possibly TRBD1 (6 bases). Germline CDR1 MGHRA, CDR2 YSYEKL. V was trimmed by 4 bases and J by 0 bases, leaving 16 bases between them. CDR3 size: 16 residues. The chain's CDR3 is CASSLKFTGSSYEQYF. The CDR3 nucleotides are TGCGCCAGCAGCCTAAAGTTCACAGGGAGCTCCTACGAGCAGTACTTC.

This clonotype showed up many times. The gene calls are TRBV20-1 and TRBJ2-5; 11 bases match TRBD2. The CDR3 loop spans 14 amino acids. Losses at the gene ends were 4 bases for V and 4 bases for J; bases not matched to a gene: 5. CDR1 is DFQATT and CDR2 is SNEGSKA in the germline V gene (reference sequence). The CDR3 sequence is CSAIAGGPGETQYF. DNA of the CDR3: TGCAGTGCTATAGCGGGGGGGCCGGGAGAGACCCAGTACTTC.

This clonotype was found many times. This sequence joins TRBV4-2 and TRBJ2-4; no clear D. The CDR3 length is 14 residues. V was trimmed by 1 base and J by 5 bases, leaving 9 bases between them. Looked up from germline, CDR1 is LGHNA and CDR2 is YNFKEQ. The CDR3 region has the DNA TGTGCCAGCAGCCAAGGACCTCCGCAAAACATTCAGTACTTC. Protein product: CASSQGPPQNIQYF.

This clonotype was counted only a few times. The V call is TRBV6-5, the J call TRBJ1-2; D call uncertain. The V end lost 2 bases, the J end lost 6 bases, and 10 bases lay between the germline ends. This CDR3 comprises 13 residues. Looked up from germline, CDR1 is MNHEY and CDR2 is SVGAGI. The CDR3 nucleotides read TGTGCCAGCAGTTACAGTGCACGGGATGGCTACACCTTC. This codes for CASSYSARDGYTF.

The sample holds a few counts of this clonotype. The J gene is TRBJ2-7, the V gene TRBV2; D possibly corresponds to TRBD2 (5 bases). V lost 4 bases, J lost 6 bases, and 13 bases lay in between. There are 13 residues in the CDR3. Germline values: CDR1 SNHLY, CDR2 FYNNEI. CDR3 DNA: TGTGCCAGCAGTGGGCAAAGGAGGTCCGAGCAGTACTTC. This codes for CASSGQRRSEQYF.

The chain uses TRBV12-3 or TRBV12-4 and TRBJ2-2; D ambiguous. The CDR3 runs 14 residues. Trimming pared 10 bases from V and 7 bases from J, leaving 19 bases between. CDR3 coding DNA: TGTGCCACCACAGTTTATAGCAGAGGCGGGGAGCTGTTTTTT. This gives the protein CATTVYSRGGELFF.

This clonotype was recorded many times. The CDR3 is CASSLAGEVGEKLFF. The CDR3 DNA reads TGTGCCAGCAGCTTAGCAGGGGAAGTAGGTGAAAAACTGTTTTTT. The chain employs TRBV7-6 and TRBJ1-4, with D maybe TRBD1 (5 bases). The CDR3 runs to 15 residues. Germline values: CDR1 SGHVS, CDR2 FNYEAQ. V dropped 0 bases and J dropped 7 bases, with 12 bases sitting between them.

J is TRBJ2-5 and V is TRBV18, with 9 bases lining up with TRBD1. The CDR3 spans 15 residues. In germline, CDR1 is KGHSH, CDR2 LQKENI. With V trimmed by 5 bases and J by 5 bases, 9 bases remained unmatched. In DNA form, the CDR3 reads TGTGCCAGCTCAGCGAGACAGGGGGAAGGCGAGACCCAGTACTTC. As protein: CASSARQGEGETQYF.

The table lists this clonotype with many counts. The chain combines TRBV9 with TRBJ2-3; 7 nucleotides match TRBD2. Germline CDR1 reads SGDLS; CDR2 reads YYNGEE. The CDR3 length is 19 residues. Trimming at V came to 3 bases and at J to 2 bases, leaving 18 bases not matched to a gene. As DNA, the CDR3 is TGTGCCAGCAGCGGCGGGGGACCGACCGGGACTACCTACACAGATACGCAGTATTTT. Translating gives CASSGGGPTGTTYTDTQYF.

This clonotype was seen a few times. The chain employs TRBV15 and TRBJ2-7; D is undetermined. V shed 8 bases and J shed 2 bases, with 10 bases lying between them. CDR1 and CDR2 (germline): LNHNV, YYDKDF (reference sequence). The CDR3 loop spans 12 amino acids. CDR3 sequence reads: CATSGVPYEQYF. CDR3 DNA: TGTGCCACCTCTGGCGTACCCTACGAGCAGTACTTC.

Worth noting for this clonotype: Its ends do not fully match the called genes, so a read error is possible. This chain uses TRBV7-7 with TRBJ1-6, with unresolved D. The CDR3 has 13 residues. CDR1 is SSHAT and CDR2 is FNYEAQ in the germline V gene (reference sequence). The CDR3 DNA is TGTGCTAGCAGCTTAATGGCGGATTCACCCCTCCACTTT. It codes for CASSLMADSPLHF.

This clonotype has only a few counts. This chain links TRBV25-1 with TRBJ1-2, with TRBD1 matching over 8 bases. Germline V gene lookup returns CDR1 MGHDK and CDR2 SYGVNS. The CDR3 has 17 residues. The ends lost 2 bases at V and 4 bases at J; junction bases unmatched: 12. The DNA for the CDR3 is TGTGCCAGCAGTGAAGCTGGAGCAGGGGGCTATTCCTATGGCTACACCTTC. It is translated as CASSEAGAGGYSYGYTF.

This clonotype was counted only a few times. The chain joins TRBV5-1 to TRBJ1-1; the D is unclear. Trimming removed 0 bases at V and 3 bases at J, with 12 bases between. The CDR3 covers 15 residues. The V gene's germline CDR1 is SGHRS and CDR2 YFSETQ. The CDR3 here is CASSLVGTADTEAFF. The CDR3, as DNA: TGCGCCAGCAGCTTGGTAGGCACGGCAGACACTGAAGCTTTCTTT.

This clonotype occurred a few times. V usage is TRBV4-3 and J usage is TRBJ1-6, with D possibly matching TRBD1 (5 bases). CDR1 and CDR2 (germline): LGHNA, YSLEER. CDR3 size: 14 residues. With 0 bases removed from V and 8 bases from J, the gap between germline ends came to 8 bases. This chain's CDR3 is CASSQEGQHSPLHF. CDR3 DNA: TGCGCCAGCAGCCAAGAGGGGCAGCATTCACCCCTCCACTTT.

There are many counts of this clonotype. The chain is built from TRBV5-5 and TRBJ1-2; TRBD1 matches 7 bases. The CDR3 is made up of 14 amino acids. Germline trimming cut 4 bases from V and 2 bases from J; bases unmatched to any gene: 5. The germline CDR1 and CDR2 sequences are SGHKS and YYEKEE (reference sequence). CDR3 region: CASSPGDSNYGYTF. CDR3 in DNA: TGTGCCAGCAGCCCGGGGGACAGCAACTATGGCTACACCTTC. The entire variable domain, with the rest obtained from reference TRBV5-5 and TRBJ1-2, is as follows: DAGVTQSPTHLIKTRGQQVTLRCSPISGHKSVSWYQQVLGQGPQFIFQYYEKEERGRGNFPDRFSARQFPNYSSELNVNALLLGDSALYLCASSPGDSNYGYTFGSGTRLTVV.

This chain joins TRBV24-1 and TRBJ2-3; TRBD1 is a possible D gene (6 bases). From germline, CDR1 is KGHDR and CDR2 SFDVKD. This CDR3 has 15 residues. V lost 7 bases to trimming and J lost 10 bases, with 23 bases between them. The CDR3 protein is CATSASQGLSEAQYF. The CDR3 region has the DNA TGTGCCACCAGCGCCAGCCAGGGGCTGAGCGAAGCGCAGTATTTT.

At least ten counts were recorded for this clonotype. The chain recombines TRBV4-3 with TRBJ2-3, with 7 nucleotides matching TRBD1. The V segment lost 4 bases and the J segment 2 bases; nucleotides outside the gene matches: 15. This CDR3 comprises 18 residues. Germline V gene lookup returns CDR1 LGHNA and CDR2 YSLEER. The CDR3 DNA sequence: TGCGCCAGCAGCCGGGGGCCCCCGGACAGGAGACACACAGATACGCAGTATTTT. Translation gives CASSRGPPDRRHTDTQYF.

This clonotype was counted many times. The rearrangement uses TRBV5-1 and TRBJ1-1, with D maybe TRBD1 (5 bases). Per the germline V gene, CDR1 is SGHRS and CDR2 is YFSETQ. The CDR3 sequence is 13 residues long. Trimming shortened V by 1 base and J by 8 bases, and 12 bases separated the two germline ends. The CDR3 loop reads CASSLSSTVEAFF. The CDR3 nucleotides are TGCGCCAGCAGCTTGAGCTCGACAGTAGAAGCTTTCTTT.

This clonotype was found a few times. The rearrangement links TRBV6-6 to TRBJ2-4; D is unclear. Germline CDR1 is MNHNY and CDR2 is SVGAGI (reference sequence). V was trimmed by 2 bases and J by 9 bases, leaving 14 bases between them. CDR3 length equals 14 residues. CDR3 sequence reads: CASSYPGSEVIQYF. Here the CDR3 DNA reads TGTGCCAGCAGTTACCCTGGTTCCGAGGTCATTCAGTACTTC.

This clonotype was detected ten times or more. This chain uses TRBV27 with TRBJ2-2; D not certain. The CDR3 is made up of 15 amino acids. V shed 4 bases and J shed 7 bases, with 16 bases lying between them. Germline V CDR1 and CDR2: MNHEY, SMNVEV (reference sequence). CDR3 sequence (DNA): TGTGCCAGCAGTTCCGGACGATATGCGAGCGGGGAGCTGTTTTTT. Translated, it gives CASSSGRYASGELFF.

This clonotype was observed at least ten times. The chain joins TRBV6-5 to TRBJ1-6, with a tentative D call TRBD1 (5 bases). Trimming removed 0 bases from V and 7 bases from J, with 16 bases in between. The V gene's germline CDR1 is MNHEY and CDR2 SVGAGI. The CDR3 is made up of 17 amino acids. CDR3 in amino acids: CASSYSMGEGSNSPLHF. The CDR3 coding sequence is TGTGCCAGCAGTTACTCGATGGGGGAAGGGAGCAATTCACCCCTCCACTTT.

This clonotype was picked up a small number of times. The chain links TRBV20-1 to TRBJ1-1, with D possibly TRBD1 on 6 matching bases. V dropped 6 bases and J dropped 7 bases, with 21 bases sitting between them. Germline V gene lookup returns CDR1 DFQATT and CDR2 SNEGSKA (reference sequence). This CDR3 spans 14 amino acids. The CDR3 sequence is CSAGDISGSDEAFF. In DNA form, the CDR3 reads TGCAGTGCGGGGGACATCTCTGGCTCTGATGAAGCTTTCTTT.

This clonotype has at least ten counts. The gene calls are TRBV20-1 and TRBJ2-5; D perhaps matches TRBD1 (5 bases). Trimming removed 0 bases from V and 4 bases from J, with 24 bases in between. Germline CDR1 DFQATT, CDR2 SNEGSKA (reference sequence). CDR3 size: 18 residues. This CDR3 is CSARDSKAAGRRTETQYF. The CDR3 DNA is TGCAGTGCTAGAGATAGTAAGGCGGCAGGGCGTAGGACAGAGACCCAGTACTTC.

V usage is TRBV7-9 and J usage is TRBJ2-1; D gene ambiguous. Germline values: CDR1 SEHNR, CDR2 FQNEAQ (reference sequence). The CDR3 length is 12 residues. Trimming stripped 3 bases from V and 4 bases from J, with 4 bases between. CDR3 sequence: CASSLKYNEQFF. For the CDR3, the DNA is TGTGCCAGCAGCTTGAAGTACAATGAGCAGTTCTTC.

In its sample, this clonotype was seen many times. The CDR3 nucleotides are TGTGCCAGCAGCGCCTCCTCGTGGGACCCTGGACTGTTTTTT. Translating gives CASSASSWDPGLFF. This sequence joins TRBV7-8 and TRBJ1-4; D possibly corresponds to TRBD1 (5 bases). CDR1 and CDR2 from the germline V gene are SGHVS and FQNEAQ. The CDR3 extends over 14 amino acids. V lost 5 bases, J lost 13 bases, and 20 bases lay in between.

The chain has TRBV3-1 and TRBJ1-6; unclear D gene. The CDR3 contains 15 residues. V gave up 1 base and J gave up 7 bases, with 11 bases separating them. CDR1 and CDR2 (germline): LGHDT, YNNKEL (reference sequence). The CDR3 protein is CASSQGEHNNSPLHF. DNA of the CDR3: TGTGCCAGCAGCCAAGGGGAACATAACAATTCACCCCTCCACTTT. Complete variable domain (other parts from reference TRBV3-1 and TRBJ1-6): DTAVSQTPKYLVTQMGNDKSIKCEQNLGHDTMYWYKQDSKKFLKIMFSYNNKELIINETVPNRFSPKSPDKAHLNLHINSLELGDSAVYFCASSQGEHNNSPLHFGNGTRLTVT.

This clonotype was found many times. CDR3 nucleotides: TGCGCCAGCAGCGCAACCGGGACACTGGAAGCTTTCTTT. Residues: CASSATGTLEAFF. The genes are TRBV5-1 and TRBJ1-1; a possible D gene is TRBD1 (6 bases). Trimming took off 4 bases at V and 8 bases at J, with 15 bases between the two ends. CDR1 is SGHRS and CDR2 is YFSETQ in the germline V gene. The CDR3 is made up of 13 amino acids.

This clonotype has at least ten counts. V and J are TRBV10-3 and TRBJ2-5; TRBD1 agrees at 7 bases. The ends lost 6 bases at V and 5 bases at J; junction bases unmatched: 6. The germline V gene encodes CDR1 ENHRY and CDR2 SYGVKD. The CDR3 consists of 13 residues. As DNA, the CDR3 is TGTGCCATCAGGAAACAGGGGAGCGAGACCCAGTACTTC. Its protein product is CAIRKQGSETQYF.

This clonotype turned up a few times. The rearrangement links TRBV20-1 to TRBJ2-1; D possibly corresponds to TRBD2 (6 bases). Trimming removed 6 bases from V and 7 bases from J, with 16 bases in between. This CDR3 is built from 13 residues. The germline gives CDR1 DFQATT, CDR2 SNEGSKA (reference sequence). This CDR3 is CSARLVDKNEQFF. The DNA for the CDR3 is TGCAGTGCCCGACTAGTGGATAAAAATGAGCAGTTCTTC.

There are many counts of this clonotype. The rearrangement links TRBV5-1 to TRBJ2-1; D unclear. V was pared by 4 bases and J by 3 bases, with 17 bases between. This CDR3 has 16 residues. The germline CDR1 and CDR2 sequences are SGHRS and YFSETQ. The chain's CDR3 is CASSRTSVGDYNEQFF. In nucleotides, the CDR3 is TGCGCCAGCAGCCGAACCTCGGTCGGAGACTACAATGAGCAGTTCTTC.